One T cell receptor beta chain is described in this entry. The V and J ends lost 7 bases and 4 bases, in that order; junction bases with no gene match: 11. Germline CDR1 and CDR2: LNHDA and SQIVND (reference sequence). This CDR3 region has 16 residues. The Seattle patients joined while their infection was active and were tracked longitudinally afterward. The data are from a study of blood T cell repertoires in COVID-19. As for the study in general: Acute and convalescent COVID-19 samples came from the United States, Italy and Spain. In each case, the material was cDNA or gDNA derived from T cells, B-cell-depleted T cells, or PBMCs.

In the original processing: Estimation of nucleated cell counts relied on the amplification of reference gene primers. Using immunoSEQ multiplex PCR, the repertoire was profiled, and TCRdb retains in-frame clones only, with some absent. Clone size and the V and J calls come from that table; the DNA yielded D and trimming. The repertoire holds 200,000 to 250,000 clones, with about 87% as singletons. The clonotype comes from a man aged 25 to 40 with COVID-19, enrolled during active disease. Sample: peripheral blood. The V gene is TRBV19, the J gene TRBJ2-2; TRBD1 aligns across 8 bases. The CDR3 reads CASIPTDRVGTGELFF. Written as DNA, the CDR3 is TGTGCCAGTATCCCAACGGACAGGGTAGGCACCGGGGAGCTGTTTTTT.